These T cell receptor beta chains were read from a single sample in a study of blood T cells in healthy people across ages. TCRdb re-called the 5' RACE reads through MiXCR, storing one row per CDR3 protein. The sample contains 1.8 million or so distinct CDR3 sequences, about two fifths of which appear only once. Sequenced material: blood. Receptors originate from a human donor in good health. Both conserved end residues are part of each CDR3. A D gene is named only where the DNA matches it firmly. Not all rows give a size; the values are once, few, many and, for expanded clones, a class.

clone size	V gene	J gene	D gene	CDR3 length	CDR3 DNA	CDR3 protein
few	TRBV7-9	TRBJ2-1	NA	12	TGCGGATGGGACCTCTCGCCTGGGGAGCAGTTCTTC	CGWDLSPGEQFF
NA	TRBV5-1	TRBJ2-1	TRBD2	18	TGCGCCAGCAGCCCCCTTTCACTAGCGGGGGGATCGGCAAATGAGCAGTTCTTC	CASSPLSLAGGSANEQFF
few	TRBV7-3	TRBJ2-3	TRBD2	14	TGTGCCAGCAGCTCCGGGACTAGCGCAGATACGCAGTATTTT	CASSSGTSADTQYF
NA	TRBV20-1	TRBJ2-7	TRBD2	14	TGCAGTGCAGCAAGGACTAGCGGAACCTACGAGCAGTACTTC	CSAARTSGTYEQYF
few	TRBV7-2	TRBJ2-7	NA	12	TGTGCCAGCAGCTCTATCCGCCACTCGCAGTACTTC	CASSSIRHSQYF
many	TRBV4-2	TRBJ2-6	NA	17	TGTGCCAGCAGCCTCGGGACCGGGTTCTCTGGGGCCAACGTCCTGACTTTC	CASSLGTGFSGANVLTF
few	TRBV29-1	TRBJ2-3	TRBD1	14	TGCAGCGTTAGGACAGGAAGAACCACAGATACGCAGTATTTT	CSVRTGRTTDTQYF
NA	TRBV6-5	TRBJ1-2	TRBD1	14	TGTGCCAGCACTCGGACAGGTGTTGACTATGGCTACACCTTC	CASTRTGVDYGYTF
NA	TRBV7-9	TRBJ1-1	NA	13	TGTGCCAGTCGATGGTCCCTTAACACTGAAGCTTTCTTT	CASRWSLNTEAFF
NA	TRBV6-1	TRBJ2-7	TRBD2	15	TGTGCCAGCAGTGAACCAACTAGCGGTTACTACGAGCAGTACTTC	CASSEPTSGYYEQYF
NA	TRBV7-2	TRBJ2-3	TRBD2	16	TGTGCCAGCAGCTTAGCGGGGGGGTCCCGCACGGATACGCAGTATTTT	CASSLAGGSRTDTQYF
few	TRBV7-6	TRBJ2-5	NA	15	TGTGCCAGCAGCCCGTTCGACCACTACCAAGAGACCCAGTACTTC	CASSPFDHYQETQYF
NA	TRBV7-2	TRBJ2-1	TRBD1	17	TGTGCCAGCAGCTCACCACCGGGACAGGGACTTTACAATGAGCAGTTCTTC	CASSSPPGQGLYNEQFF
NA	TRBV7-2	TRBJ1-5	NA	14	TGTGCCAGCAGCTTATGGACAGTAAATCAGCCCCAGCATTTT	CASSLWTVNQPQHF
NA	TRBV29-1	TRBJ1-2	TRBD1	14	TGCAGCGTTCAGGTCCCAGGGGGGGCGTATGGCTACACCTTC	CSVQVPGGAYGYTF
few	TRBV29-1	TRBJ2-7	NA	14	TGCAGCGTTGCGCGGGGACCAAACTCCTACGAGCAGTACTTC	CSVARGPNSYEQYF
NA	TRBV6-1	TRBJ2-7	NA	16	TGTGCCAGCAGTGAAAGGAGCAGTCAACTAAACTACGAGCAGTACTTC	CASSERSSQLNYEQYF
few	TRBV6-2/TRBV6-3	TRBJ1-2	NA	14	TGTGCCAGCAGTTACGTGGCTGTGGATTATGGCTACACCTTC	CASSYVAVDYGYTF
NA	TRBV9	TRBJ2-5	NA	15	TGTGCCAGCAGCGTAGGCTTCGGCAGACAAGAGACCCAGTACTTC	CASSVGFGRQETQYF
NA	TRBV20-1	TRBJ2-3	TRBD2	17	TGCAGTGCAGCGCGGGCGTCTAGCGGGGGTTCATCAGATACGCAGTATTTT	CSAARASSGGSSDTQYF
few	TRBV12-3/TRBV12-4	TRBJ2-1	NA	15	TGTGCCAGCAGTTTTAGTAGCGGCTCCTACAATGAGCAGTTCTTC	CASSFSSGSYNEQFF
few	TRBV2	TRBJ2-6	NA	17	TGTGCCAGCGAGTTCGAGGCCGGAAGCTCTGGGGCCAACGTCCTGACTTTC	CASEFEAGSSGANVLTF
few	TRBV15	TRBJ2-1	NA	14	TGTGCCACCAGCAGAGGGTCGGTTGGGAATGAGCAGTTCTTC	CATSRGSVGNEQFF
NA	TRBV20-1	TRBJ2-3	TRBD2	15	TGCAGTGCTAGGGGTCCGCGGGGGGCCACAGATACGCAGTATTTT	CSARGPRGATDTQYF
few	TRBV5-1	TRBJ2-7	NA	14	TGCGCCAGCAGATACCTACAGGGCGACTACGAGCAGTACTTC	CASRYLQGDYEQYF
few	TRBV20-1	TRBJ1-6	NA	16	TGCAGTGCTAGAGATTTCGGGGGGGGCGAGAATTCACCCCTCCACTTT	CSARDFGGGENSPLHF
NA	TRBV29-1	TRBJ2-1	NA	12	TGCAGCGTTGAAGATTCTCCTGCTGTGCAGTTCTTC	CSVEDSPAVQFF
NA	TRBV6-2/TRBV6-3	TRBJ2-3	TRBD2	14	TGTGCCAGCAGGGAAGCGGGGAGCACAGATACGCAGTATTTT	CASREAGSTDTQYF
few	TRBV12-3/TRBV12-4	TRBJ2-7	TRBD1	15	TGTGCCAGCAGTTTATTGGGACAGGGCTGTAACGAGCAGTACTTC	CASSLLGQGCNEQYF
few	TRBV27	TRBJ2-2	TRBD2	17	TGTGCCAGCAGTTTAAGCCTAGCGGGGGTTACCACCGGGGAGCTGTTTTTT	CASSLSLAGVTTGELFF
NA	TRBV29-1	TRBJ2-1	NA	12	TGCAGCGTTGAAGAGGAATACAATGAGCAGTTCTTC	CSVEEEYNEQFF
many	TRBV7-2	TRBJ2-2	TRBD1	15	TGTGCCAGCAGCCGTAGGACAGGGGAAACCGGGGAGCTGTTTTTT	CASSRRTGETGELFF
NA	TRBV7-9	TRBJ2-1	TRBD2	16	TGTGCCAGCAGCTTTACCGGACTAGCGGGGTCTAATGAGCAGTTCTTC	CASSFTGLAGSNEQFF
NA	TRBV4-3	TRBJ2-1	TRBD2	16	TGCGCCAGCAGCCCAGGACTAGGAATCTCCTACAATGAGCAGTTCTTC	CASSPGLGISYNEQFF
NA	TRBV7-2	TRBJ2-3	TRBD2	17	TGTGCCAGCAGCTTGCACATAGCGGGGGGGCCCGTAGATACGCAGTATTTT	CASSLHIAGGPVDTQYF
NA	TRBV20-1	TRBJ2-1	TRBD2	16	TGCAGTGCTAGGGAGTGGACTAGCGGGGTCTGGGATGAGCAGTTCTTC	CSAREWTSGVWDEQFF
NA	TRBV15	TRBJ1-2	NA	15	TGTGCCACCAGCAGAGTATTTCGGTCAAACTATGGCTACACCTTC	CATSRVFRSNYGYTF